These T cell receptor beta chains were read from a single sample in a study of blood T cell repertoires in COVID-19. Profiling relied on immunoSEQ multiplex PCR, and the TCRdb table lists in-frame clones only, not all of them. The sample has some 140,000 clones; roughly 83% are singletons. The sequenced sample consisted of peripheral blood. The source is a woman in her seventies with COVID-19, enrolled during active disease. CDR3s include the opening cysteine and the closing phenylalanine or tryptophan. Expanded clones are given a class, and other clones once, few, many or no size at all.

CASSQDGYRSPLHF,.,14,TRBV4-1,TRBJ1-6
CASSQDLPRLHEQYF,.,15,TRBV3-1/TRBV3-2,TRBJ2-7
CASSPDSRGEQYF,.,13,TRBV2,TRBJ2-7
CASGNRDRNSPLHF,.,14,TRBV3-1/TRBV3-2,TRBJ1-6
CATGTGGSQPQHF,.,13,TRBV27,TRBJ1-5
CASGPKINSPLHF,.,13,TRBV2,TRBJ1-6
CASSTGGNYGYTF,.,13,TRBV12-3/TRBV12-4,TRBJ1-2
CASSVQGGRGYTF,.,13,TRBV25-1,TRBJ1-2
CAWGLARF,.,8,TRBV30,TRBJ2-3
CASSPGLARETQYF,.,14,TRBV5-4,TRBJ2-5
CASSLRQGDTQYF,.,13,TRBV11-3,TRBJ2-3
CASSEGAGDGYTF,.,13,TRBV6-1,TRBJ1-2
CASSPPVLTPYEQYF,.,15,TRBV25-1,TRBJ2-7
CASSIDWTRDTEAFF,.,15,TRBV19,TRBJ1-1
CAWSDWRDSKTYGYTF,.,16,TRBV30,TRBJ1-2
CATSREPGQGVSYEQYF,.,17,TRBV15,TRBJ2-7
CASRDNTYNSPLHF,once,14,TRBV6-5,TRBJ1-6
CASSIGVNTEAFF,.,13,TRBV19,TRBJ1-1
CASSGGTGFEGYTF,.,14,TRBV28,TRBJ1-2
CASSHQDSEAFF,few,12,TRBV7-8,TRBJ1-1
CAISEMRVLKMNTEAFF,.,17,TRBV10-3,TRBJ1-1
CASSSRTTGQDSPLHF,.,16,TRBV19,TRBJ1-6
CATSDFSGGTDTQYF,.,15,TRBV24-1,TRBJ2-3
CAWRMTVNTEAFF,once,13,TRBV30,TRBJ1-1
CASSKGVRRGYTF,.,13,TRBV27,TRBJ1-2
CASSRTGGVYGYTF,.,14,TRBV7-2,TRBJ1-2
CASSHRGYEQYF,.,12,TRBV3-1/TRBV3-2,TRBJ2-7
CASSGWAGYNEQFF,.,14,TRBV5-1,TRBJ2-1
CASSWGTSGGSLSSYNEQFF,.,20,TRBV27,TRBJ2-1
CASSNTLGGGPITDTQYF,.,18,TRBV25-1,TRBJ2-3
CASSDGTASGNTIYF,.,15,TRBV9,TRBJ1-3
CASSLDRRKLFF,once,12,TRBV12-3/TRBV12-4,TRBJ1-4
CASSLAPGTEAFF,.,13,TRBV5-1,TRBJ1-1
CASSYASGANIRGQYF,.,16,TRBV6-5,TRBJ2-7
CASSAGQGRYTF,.,12,TRBV7-9,TRBJ1-2
CASSYAAGTVYGYTF,once,15,TRBV6-5,TRBJ1-2
CASTYRQGAVGYTF,.,14,TRBV6-5,TRBJ1-2